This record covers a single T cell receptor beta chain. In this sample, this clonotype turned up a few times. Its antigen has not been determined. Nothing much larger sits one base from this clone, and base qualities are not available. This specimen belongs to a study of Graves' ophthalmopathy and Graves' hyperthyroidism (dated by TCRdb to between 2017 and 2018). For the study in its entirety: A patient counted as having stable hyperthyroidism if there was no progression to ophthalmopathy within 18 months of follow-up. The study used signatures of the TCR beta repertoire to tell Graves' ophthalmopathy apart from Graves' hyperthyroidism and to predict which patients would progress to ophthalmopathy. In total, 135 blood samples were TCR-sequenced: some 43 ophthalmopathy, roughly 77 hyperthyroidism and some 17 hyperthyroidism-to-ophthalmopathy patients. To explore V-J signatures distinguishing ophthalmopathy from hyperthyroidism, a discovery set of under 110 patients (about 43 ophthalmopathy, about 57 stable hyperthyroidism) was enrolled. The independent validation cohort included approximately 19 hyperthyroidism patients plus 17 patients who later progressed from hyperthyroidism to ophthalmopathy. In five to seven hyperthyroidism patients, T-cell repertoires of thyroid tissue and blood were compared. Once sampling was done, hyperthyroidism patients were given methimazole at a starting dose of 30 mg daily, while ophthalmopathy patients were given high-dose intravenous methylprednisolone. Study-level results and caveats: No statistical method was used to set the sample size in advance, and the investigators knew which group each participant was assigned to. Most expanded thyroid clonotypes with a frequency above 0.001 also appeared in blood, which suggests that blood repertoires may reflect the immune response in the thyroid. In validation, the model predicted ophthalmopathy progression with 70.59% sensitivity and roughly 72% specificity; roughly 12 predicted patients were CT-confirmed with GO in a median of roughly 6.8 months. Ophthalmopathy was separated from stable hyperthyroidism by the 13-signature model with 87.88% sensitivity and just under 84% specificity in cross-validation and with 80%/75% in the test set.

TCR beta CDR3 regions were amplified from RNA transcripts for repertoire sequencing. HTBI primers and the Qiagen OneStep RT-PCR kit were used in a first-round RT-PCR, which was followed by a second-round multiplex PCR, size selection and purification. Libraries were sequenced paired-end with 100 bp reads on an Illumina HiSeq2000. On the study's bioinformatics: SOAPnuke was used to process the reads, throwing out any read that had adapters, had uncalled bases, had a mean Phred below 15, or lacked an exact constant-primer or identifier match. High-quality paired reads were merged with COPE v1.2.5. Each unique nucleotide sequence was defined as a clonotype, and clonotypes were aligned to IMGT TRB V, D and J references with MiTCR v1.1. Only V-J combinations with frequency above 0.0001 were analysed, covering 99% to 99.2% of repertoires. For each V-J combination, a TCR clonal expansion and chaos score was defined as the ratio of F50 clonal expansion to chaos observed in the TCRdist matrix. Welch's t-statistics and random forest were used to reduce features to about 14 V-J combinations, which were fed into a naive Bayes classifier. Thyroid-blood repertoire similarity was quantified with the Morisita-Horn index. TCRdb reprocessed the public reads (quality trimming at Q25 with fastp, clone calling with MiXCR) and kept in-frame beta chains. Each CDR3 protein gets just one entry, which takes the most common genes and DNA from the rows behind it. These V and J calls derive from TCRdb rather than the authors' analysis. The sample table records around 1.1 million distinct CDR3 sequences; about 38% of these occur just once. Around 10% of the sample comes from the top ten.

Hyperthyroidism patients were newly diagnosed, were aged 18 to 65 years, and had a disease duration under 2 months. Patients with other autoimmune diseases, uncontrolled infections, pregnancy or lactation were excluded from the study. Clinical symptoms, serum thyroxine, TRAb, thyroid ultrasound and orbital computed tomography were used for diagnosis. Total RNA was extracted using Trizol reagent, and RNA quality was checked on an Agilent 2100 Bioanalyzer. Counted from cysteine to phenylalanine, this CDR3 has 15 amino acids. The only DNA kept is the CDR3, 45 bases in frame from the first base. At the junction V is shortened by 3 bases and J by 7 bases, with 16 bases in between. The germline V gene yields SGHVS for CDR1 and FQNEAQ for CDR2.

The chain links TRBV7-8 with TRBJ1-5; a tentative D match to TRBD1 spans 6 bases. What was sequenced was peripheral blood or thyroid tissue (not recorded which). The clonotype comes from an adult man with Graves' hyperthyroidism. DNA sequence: TGTGCCAGCAGCTTGCGGGGGCTGATTGGGCAGCCCCAGCATTTT. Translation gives CASSLRGLIGQPQHF.